This TCR beta chain was profiled in a study of yellow fever vaccine responses in identical twins. V was trimmed by 9 bases and J by 3 bases, leaving 12 bases between them. Germline V lookup: CDR1 PRHDT, CDR2 FYEKMQ (reference sequence). CDR3 length: 12 residues. A single record per CDR3 protein comes from TCRdb applying MiXCR to the RT-PCR reads. This sample's table has roughly 86 distinct CDR3 sequences. By sample share, this clonotype is large. Its antigen is still unknown. Study findings and constraints: In identical twins, vaccine T cell responses appeared partly shared and partly individual.

The chain is built from TRBV13 and TRBJ2-7, with D possibly matching TRBD1 (6 bases). This clonotype was sampled from a woman under 30 who received the yellow fever vaccine. This material consisted of T cells from blood (PBMCs), unsorted or a sorted subset (not recorded which), taken before or after yellow fever vaccination (not recorded which). CDR3 bases: TGTGCCAGTATACAGGGTAACTACGAGCAGTACTTC. Translated, it gives CASIQGNYEQYF.